The rows below give T cell receptor beta chains drawn from one sample of a study of cytomegalovirus exposure and HLA in healthy donors. Data came from immunoSEQ multiplex PCR; TCRdb stores just in-frame clones and leaves some out. The sample lists roughly 140,000 clones; roughly 75% were seen once. The sequencing input was PBMCs. These receptors were collected from a man aged 25 to 40 in good health and CMV-seronegative. Both conserved end residues are trimmed from each CDR3.

V,J,CDR3
TRBV7-2,TRBJ2-5,ARYRDRGAREVTQY
TRBV10-3,TRBJ1-2,AISESAGGQGGYT
TRBV10-1,TRBJ2-7,ASSSSGQPYEQY
TRBV5-1,TRBJ2-3,ASSSSGQYTDTQY
TRBV28,TRBJ2-5,ASSAGVRKETQY
TRBV2,TRBJ1-5,ASSQGADQPQH
TRBV7-3,TRBJ2-5,ASSLGRQAQETQY
TRBV2,TRBJ2-6,ASSEAGLPTGRVGANVLT
TRBV5-1,TRBJ2-7,ASSLRAGEKGEQY
TRBV5-4,TRBJ1-2,ASSSPGQGTTSYGYT
TRBV14,TRBJ1-1,ASSPIRGTEAF
TRBV10-3,TRBJ1-2,AISDPPGGWSHYGYT
TRBV6-1,TRBJ1-5,ASTGEFDQPQH
TRBV10-2,TRBJ2-7,ATAERGQGAKQY
TRBV6-4,TRBJ2-3,ASSIAGGIDTQY
TRBV7-9,TRBJ1-4,ASNGRDEKLF
TRBV30,TRBJ2-2,AWSRDYTGELF
TRBV18,TRBJ1-5,ASSLGQNGNQPQH
TRBV13,TRBJ1-1,ASSLGDGGEAF
TRBV5-1,TRBJ1-4,ASRIGDRGVMDEKLF
TRBV21-1,TRBJ1-1,ASSKVGTSNTEAF
TRBV6-1,TRBJ1-3,ASSELPGNRNTIY
TRBV2,TRBJ2-7,ASSQTGGGAYEQY
TRBV6-4,TRBJ1-1,ASSANNRGRGAF
TRBV15,TRBJ2-1,ATSPRLAGHYNEQF
TRBV6-6,TRBJ1-6,ASSPPRQGYNSPLH
TRBV15,TRBJ1-5,ATSKRDSGYSNQPQH
TRBV4-1,TRBJ2-1,ASSQGLAGAEQF
TRBV19,TRBJ2-3,ASSIPTGTDTQY
TRBV5-1,TRBJ2-3,ASRGGTTDTQY
TRBV6-1,TRBJ1-5,ASSREDGSNQPQH
TRBV14,TRBJ1-1,ASSPLQGYTEAF
TRBV10-2,TRBJ1-3,ASSYDSSSGNTIY
TRBV5-4,TRBJ1-4,ASSSGADGEKLF
TRBV4-1,TRBJ2-2,ASSQGDSHTGELF
TRBV5-1,TRBJ2-3,ASSSDRARDTQY
TRBV10-2,TRBJ2-7,ASSNGGRAAYEQY
TRBV4-2,TRBJ2-3,ASSPGGQTTDTQY
TRBV1,TRBJ2-3,TSSQVMGLAGRPDTQY
TRBV2,TRBJ2-1,ASSIFLAGVGEQF
TRBV7-9,TRBJ1-4,ASSPTGTPTEKLF
TRBV5-6,TRBJ2-7,ASRRGGANYEQY
TRBV28,TRBJ2-7,ASSVPGVRAPEQY
TRBV15,TRBJ2-2,ATSVDRAGTGELF
TRBV11-2,TRBJ2-3,ASSLGGRAGDTQY
TRBV10-3,TRBJ1-2,AISWTGNYGYT
TRBV28,TRBJ2-7,ASSRDRDTSYEQY
TRBV7-6,TRBJ2-5,ASSLGFGRFGETQY